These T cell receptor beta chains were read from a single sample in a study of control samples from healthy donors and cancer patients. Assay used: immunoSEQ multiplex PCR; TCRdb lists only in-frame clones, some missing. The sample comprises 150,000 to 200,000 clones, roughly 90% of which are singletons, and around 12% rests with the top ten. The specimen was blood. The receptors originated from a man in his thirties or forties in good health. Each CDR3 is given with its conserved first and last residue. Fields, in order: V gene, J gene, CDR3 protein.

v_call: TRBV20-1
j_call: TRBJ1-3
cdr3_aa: CSASEGGNTIYF

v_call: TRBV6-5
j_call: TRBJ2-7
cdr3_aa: CASSYGGTGVNEQYF

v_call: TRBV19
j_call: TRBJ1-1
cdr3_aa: CASSRTGMNTEAFF

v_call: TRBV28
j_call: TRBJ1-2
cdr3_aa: CASSSTYSSGYTF

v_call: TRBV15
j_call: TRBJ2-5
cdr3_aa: CATSSGLAGGIGETQYF

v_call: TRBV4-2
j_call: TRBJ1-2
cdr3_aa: CASSPDDRGNYGYTF

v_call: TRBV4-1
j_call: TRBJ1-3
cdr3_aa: CASSQGPGGISSGNTIYF

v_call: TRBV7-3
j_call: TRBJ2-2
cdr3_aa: CASSFRGHTGELFF

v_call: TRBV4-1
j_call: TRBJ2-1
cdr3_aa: CASSPQGTSSYNEQFF

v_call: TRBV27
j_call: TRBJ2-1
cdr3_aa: CASSLSSRSSGRNTYNEQFF